A single sample is the source of the 5 T cell receptor beta chains below, sequenced in a study of cytomegalovirus exposure and HLA in healthy donors. The protocol was immunoSEQ multiplex PCR, while the TCRdb copy is restricted to in-frame clones and leaves out a portion. The sample comprises about 120,000 clones, around 89% of which are singletons, and about 6% rests with the top ten. Input material: PBMCs. Receptors originate from a woman younger than 35 in good health and CMV-seropositive.

The chain uses TRBV7-9 and TRBJ1-4, with 8 bases that match TRBD1. Germline loops: CDR1 SEHNR, CDR2 FQNEAQ (reference sequence). The V gene end was trimmed by 4 bases and the J gene end by 5 bases; junction bases not matched to a gene: 6. The CDR3 length is 15 residues. CDR3 sequence: CASSYSGGENEKLFF. DNA of the CDR3: TGTGCCAGCAGCTACTCAGGGGGCGAGAATGAAAAACTGTTTTTT.

V and J are TRBV10-2 and TRBJ1-2, with D unclear. CDR1 is WSHSY and CDR2 is SAAADI in the germline V gene. V lost 6 bases and J lost 3, with 8 bases in between. The CDR3 sequence is 12 residues long. CDR3 DNA: TGCGCCAGCAGGGCCAATGACTATGGCTACACCTTC. Protein sequence: CASRANDYGYTF.

V usage is TRBV29-1 and J usage is TRBJ2-2; D not certain. Trimming took off 5 bases at V and 4 bases at J, with 14 bases between the two ends. This CDR3 has 14 amino acids. Germline values: CDR1 SQVTM, CDR2 ANQGSEA. For the CDR3, the DNA is TGCAGCGTTATACTTGAGAAATCCACCGGGGAGCTGTTTTTT. Protein sequence: CSVILEKSTGELFF.

The V gene is TRBV7-2, the J gene TRBJ1-1, with D uncertain. The V gene lost 7 bases and the J gene lost 8 bases, with 11 bases spanning the gap. Per the germline V gene, CDR1 is SGHTA and CDR2 is FQGNSA. The CDR3 consists of 11 residues. The DNA of the CDR3 is TGTGCCAGCATCCCAGGTCTAGAAGCTTTCTTT. Translating gives CASIPGLEAFF.

The CDR3, as DNA: TGTGCCAGCAAAAGGACAGGGACCCACTCCTACGAGCAGTACTTC. Its translation: CASKRTGTHSYEQYF. The rearrangement joins TRBV6-5 to TRBJ2-7, with 8 bases aligning to TRBD1. CDR3 length: 15 residues. V shed 7 bases, J shed 0 bases, and the junction held 8 bases outside the gene matches. Looked up from germline, CDR1 is MNHEY and CDR2 is SVGAGI.